The 19 T cell receptor beta chains listed next were all sequenced from one sample in a study of blood T cell repertoires in COVID-19. The repertoire was sequenced with immunoSEQ multiplex PCR; TCRdb's copy has only in-frame clones and lacks some. This table holds about 480,000 clones, around 89% found once. Material: PBMCs or T cells enriched from blood (not recorded which). The receptors derive from a middle-aged woman who had recovered from COVID-19.

The V and J genes are TRBV12-3 or TRBV12-4 and TRBJ2-1, with 7 bases matching TRBD2. CDR3 length: 13 residues. Losses at the gene ends were 6 bases for V and 7 bases for J; bases not matched to a gene: 6. This chain's CDR3 is CASSLGGENEQFF. The CDR3 bases are TGTGCCAGCAGCTTGGGAGGGGAGAATGAGCAGTTCTTC.

The gene calls are TRBV6-2 or TRBV6-3 and TRBJ2-7, with a possible D match to TRBD2 (6 bases). CDR1 MNHEY and CDR2 SVGEGT come from the germline V gene. There are 16 residues in the CDR3. V was pared by 2 bases and J by 3 bases, with 17 bases between. The CDR3 DNA reads as TGTGCCAGCAGTTACCCTGACTCCGCGGGATTCTACGAGCAGTACTTC. Residues: CASSYPDSAGFYEQYF.

The CDR3 is CASSPYRNTEAFF. CDR3 DNA: TGTGCCAGCTCACCATATCGGAACACTGAAGCTTTCTTT. The chain is built from TRBV18 and TRBJ1-1; D gene uncertain. This CDR3 region has 13 residues. V was cut by 2 bases and J by 1 base, with 5 bases left in between. From germline, CDR1 is KGHSH and CDR2 LQKENI.

This clone was seen a handful of times. This rearrangement joins TRBV14 to TRBJ1-1; 9 bases are a match to TRBD1. CDR1 and CDR2 from the germline V gene are SGHDN and FVKESK. CDR3 length equals 14 residues. V lost 6 bases, J lost 4 bases, and 6 bases stayed unmatched. As DNA, the CDR3 is TGTGCCAGCAGACTGACAGGGGGTGGCACTGAAGCTTTCTTT. Translating gives CASRLTGGGTEAFF.

This rearrangement joins TRBV5-6 to TRBJ2-5, with 8 bases that match TRBD2. The CDR3 spans 14 residues. CDR1 SGHDT and CDR2 YYEEEE come from the germline V gene. J lost 3 bases, V lost 8 bases, and 9 bases had no gene match. The CDR3 sequence: CASFLGGVEETQYF. CDR3 coding DNA: TGTGCCAGTTTTCTCGGGGGGGTTGAAGAGACCCAGTACTTC.

This clone was recorded a few times. The rearrangement joins TRBV4-3 to TRBJ1-1; 7 bases agree with TRBD1. J was trimmed by 4 bases and V by 8 bases; bases with no gene match: 7. Germline CDR1 reads LGHNA; CDR2 reads YSLEER. This CDR3 has 13 residues. DNA of the CDR3: TGCGCCAGCGGGCCCTGGGACAGCACTGAAGCTTTCTTT. Its protein product is CASGPWDSTEAFF.

To note about this clone: Mismatch with germline at one junction end may stem from a read error. The chain uses TRBV5-8 and TRBJ1-2, with 9 nucleotides matching TRBD1. Per germline, CDR1 SGHTS and CDR2 YDEGEE. This CDR3 has 11 residues. For the CDR3, the DNA is TGTGCCAGCAGCTTGGACAGGGGGCTTGCCTTC. Encoded protein: CASSLDRGLAF.

This clone was seen more than once but under ten times. The rearrangement links TRBV2 to TRBJ1-1; possibly TRBD1 for D (5 bases). V lost 6 bases and J lost 5, with 10 bases in between. Germline lookup yields CDR1 SNHLY and CDR2 FYNNEI. CDR3 length: 12 amino acids. CDR3 loop: CASRQENTEAFF. CDR3 nucleotides: TGTGCCAGCAGACAGGAGAATACTGAAGCTTTCTTT.

The V gene is TRBV19, the J gene TRBJ2-2, with D possibly TRBD2 on 5 matching bases. V dropped 10 bases and J dropped 5 bases, with 8 bases sitting between them. The CDR3 is 11 amino acids. Germline V gene sequence: CDR1 LNHDA, CDR2 SQIVND (reference sequence). This CDR3 reads CATDSTGELFF. Written as DNA, the CDR3 is TGTGCCACGGACTCAACCGGGGAGCTGTTTTTT.

This chain joins TRBV6-6 and TRBJ1-2; no firm D call. CDR3 length: 15 amino acids. Germline CDR1 reads MNHNY; CDR2 reads SVGAGI (reference sequence). V was trimmed by 0 bases and J by 5 bases, leaving 13 bases between them. The CDR3, as DNA: TGTGCCAGCAGTTACTCGAGCGATGGCGGTTATGGCTACACCTTC. Translated: CASSYSSDGGYGYTF.

This chain uses TRBV4-3 with TRBJ1-2; D gene unclear. Deletions cut 5 bases from V and 5 bases from J, with 18 bases between. This CDR3 contains 15 residues. Germline CDR1 LGHNA, CDR2 YSLEER. CDR3 nucleotide sequence: TGCGCCAGCAGCACATATCGGAGCCATGAGTATGGCTACACCTTC. Amino acid sequence: CASSTYRSHEYGYTF.

V usage is TRBV30 and J usage is TRBJ1-2; 8 bases match TRBD1. The CDR3 is 16 residues long. From germline, CDR1 is GTSNPN and CDR2 SVGIG (reference sequence). J was trimmed by 4 bases and V by 4 bases; bases with no gene match: 14. CDR3: CAWTPRRTGTGYGYTF. The CDR3 bases are TGTGCCTGGACCCCACGTCGGACAGGGACGGGCTATGGCTACACCTTC. The full variable domain, with the rest looked up from reference TRBV30 and TRBJ1-2, is SQTIHQWPATLVQPVGSPLSLECTVEGTSNPNLYWYRQAAGRGLQLLFYSVGIGQISSEVPQNLSASRPQDRQFILSSKKLLLSDSGFYLCAWTPRRTGTGYGYTFGSGTRLTVV.

The CDR3 is CASRTPIQGTGELFF. CDR3 sequence (DNA): TGTGCCAGCAGGACTCCCATTCAGGGGACCGGGGAGCTGTTTTTT. This sequence joins TRBV5-6 and TRBJ2-2; tentatively, D is TRBD1 (6 bases). V was cut by 5 bases and J by 5 bases, with 16 bases left in between. The CDR3 is 15 residues long. Per the germline V gene, CDR1 is SGHDT and CDR2 is YYEEEE.

This clone came up once. The J gene is TRBJ2-5, the V gene TRBV20-1; TRBD1 agrees at 8 bases. V gave up 3 bases and J gave up 3 bases; unmatched junction bases: 6. The CDR3 has 14 residues. In germline, CDR1 is DFQATT, CDR2 SNEGSKA (reference sequence). Here the CDR3 DNA reads TGCAGTGCTAGTGGGGACAGGCTTAAAGAGACCCAGTACTTC. Translation: CSASGDRLKETQYF.

This chain links TRBV6-5 with TRBJ2-7, with D possibly TRBD1 on 5 matching bases. The CDR3 is 15 amino acids. Germline V gene data show CDR1 as MNHEY and CDR2 as SVGAGI. Between the trimmed V and J ends, which lost 0 bases and 4 bases, there was a span of 13 bases. The CDR3: CASSYSRQGQYEQYF. The CDR3, as DNA: TGTGCCAGCAGTTACTCTCGCCAGGGTCAGTACGAGCAGTACTTC.

This chain links TRBV27 with TRBJ1-1; 7 bases line up with TRBD1. The germline V gene encodes CDR1 MNHEY and CDR2 SMNVEV (reference sequence). V trimming: 6 bases; J trimming: 1 base; junction bases outside the gene matches: 14. This CDR3 comprises 17 residues. For the CDR3, the DNA is TGTGCCAGCAGACAAGGGACAGCAATCCTTCCGAACACTGAAGCTTTCTTT. Translation: CASRQGTAILPNTEAFF.

The chain couples TRBV14 to TRBJ2-3; the match to TRBD2 covers 8 bases. This CDR3 contains 14 residues. V dropped 5 bases and J dropped 4; count of bases not matched to a gene: 5. Germline V gene sequence: CDR1 SGHDN, CDR2 FVKESK. The CDR3 region has the DNA TGTGCCAGCAGCTTCAGCGGGAGTGCAGATACGCAGTATTTT. This gives the protein CASSFSGSADTQYF.

This sequence joins TRBV27 and TRBJ2-7, with D perhaps matching TRBD2 (5 bases). The CDR3 covers 15 residues. Germline values: CDR1 MNHEY, CDR2 SMNVEV (reference sequence). The V end was cut by 2 bases, the J end by 1 base, with 12 bases between. The DNA for the CDR3 is TGTGCCAGCAGTTTAAAGGCCGGGATTTCCTACGAGCAGTACTTC. It yields the protein CASSLKAGISYEQYF.

V is TRBV10-2 and J is TRBJ2-5; 9 nucleotides align to TRBD1. CDR3 length: 13 residues. The germline V gene encodes CDR1 WSHSY and CDR2 SAAADI. V shed 6 bases, J shed 7 bases, and the junction held 6 bases outside the gene matches. The CDR3, as DNA: TGCGCCAGCAGCGCGGGACAGGGTGTGACCCAGTACTTC. Amino acids: CASSAGQGVTQYF.